Given below is one TCR beta chain in context. This clone was detected only once. Its antigen remains undetermined. Within one base of it there is no much larger clone, and no base qualities were kept. These data come from a study of T cell responses to AZD1222 COVID-19 vaccine (dated by TCRdb to the early 2020s). Study-level background: A total of around 240 trial participants underwent TCR sequencing, of whom roughly 210 had received two doses of AZD1222 and about 25 had received two doses of the MenACWY control vaccine. Trial participants were enrolled by age into 18-55, 56-69 and 70-plus year subgroups, with about 150, 28 and 57 TCR-sequenced participants respectively.

The CDR3 regions of human TCRbeta chains were analyzed by immunosequencing. As for the authors' bioinformatics: Repertoire TCRs were matched against a reference library of SARS-CoV-2-specific TCRs generated with the MIRA antigen-specificity platform. Breadth was defined as the fraction of unique TCRs that were SARS-CoV-2-associated. Depth was defined as the fraction of total T cells that were SARS-CoV-2-associated. Using the MIRA data, each spike-specific TCR was assigned both to the spike region to which the TCR was reactive and to a CD4 or CD8 class. Log10-transformed breadth and depth values were compared by one-way ANOVA with Sidak's multiple comparisons tests. TCRdb took over this immuneACCESS table, retaining in-frame rearrangements with V and J assigned. Such tables are incomplete; in checked studies, under half of the missing clones stem from an unresolved V gene, and the remainder is unexplained. From that table come the V and J calls and clone size; the DNA was used to work out D and trimming. For this sample the table gives 83,000 or so clones, of which around nine tenths were detected only once. About 7.1% of the sample lies in the top ten.

Findings and caveats that apply to the study as a whole: Because no samples from the day 14 peak response were available, repertoires could be characterized only after the peak T cell response. A significant rise in spike-specific TCR breadth and depth was observed after two AZD1222 doses relative to day 0 and relative to MenACWY recipients. In the small 56-69-year group, the increase in depth fell short of significance, most likely because of low power. Nearly half of unique spike-specific TCRs reportedly recognized epitopes outside regions mutated in the B.1.351 and B.1.1.7 variants. Most participants were white British and females outnumbered males, and the authors suggested that clonal diversity may have been underestimated. The vaccine-associated CD4 TCRs covered the entire spike protein, and the dominant responses fell in regions 160-218 and 743-854. Conclusions about previously exposed vaccinees are limited, since just six AZD1222 recipients were seropositive for SARS-CoV-2 at baseline.

Read against the paper, the sample's time point label means: about 28 days (+/-7) after the second vaccine dose. AZD1222 recipients given second doses at about 4 weeks or at about 12 weeks were pooled, since spike-specific TCR depth and breadth were not found to differ between the two schedules. Samples from vaccinated people were obtained from the UK trials COV001 and COV002, which included a single-blind randomized controlled phase 2/3 trial of AZD1222 (ChAdOx1 nCoV-19) in healthy adults. For TCRbeta chain sequencing, PBMC samples were collected from trial participants at day 0 and at day 28 after the second dose. The trim is 2 bases for V and 1 base for J, with a gap of 7 bases between the germline ends. CDR1 and CDR2 are drawn from the germline V gene: MRHNA, SNTAGT. The CDR3, cysteine through phenylalanine, is 14 amino acids long. The sequence is cut down to CDR3 DNA, 42 bases in frame from base 1.

This specimen was peripheral blood, taken 28 days after the second AZD1222 dose. The chain links TRBV6-4 with TRBJ2-3; 5 matching bases give a weak D call of TRBD2. The receptor comes from an adult who received the AZD1222 COVID-19 vaccine. The CDR3 in this case is CASSDGSGTDTQYF. The nucleotide sequence is given as TGTGCCAGCAGTGACGGTAGCGGCACAGATACGCAGTATTTT.